Following are 18 T cell receptor beta chains from one sample sequenced in a study of CD8 T cells in Susac syndrome. Random hexamers were used to reverse transcribe the RNA input (about 0.5 to 1 ug). TCRdb fed the immunoSEQ multiplex PCR reads into MiXCR, producing one record per CDR3 protein. Of a few hundred thousand distinct CDR3 sequences listed, approximately 94% are singletons. The material sequenced was CD4+ T cells from PBMCs. All receptors come from a human donor with Susac syndrome.

The chain recombines TRBV5-1 with TRBJ2-5; no firm D call. Trimming removed 0 bases at V and 0 bases at J, with 9 bases between. The germline CDR1 and CDR2 sequences are SGHRS and YFSETQ. The CDR3 is made up of 15 amino acids. The CDR3 spells CASSLEPVDQETQYF. The CDR3 nucleotides read TGCGCCAGCAGCTTGGAACCAGTAGACCAAGAGACCCAGTACTTC.

The chain employs TRBV14 and TRBJ2-7; D remains ambiguous. Trimming left V 1 base short and J 3 bases short, with 7 bases between. The V gene's germline CDR1 is SGHDN and CDR2 FVKESK. The length of the CDR3 is 13 residues. For the CDR3, the DNA is TGTGCCAGCAGCCAAGTACGCAGCTACGAGCAGTACTTC. The encoded protein is CASSQVRSYEQYF.

The chain joins TRBV11-2 to TRBJ1-2; no reliable D call. The CDR3 covers 13 residues. Per germline, CDR1 SGHAT and CDR2 FQNNGV. The V end was cut by 7 bases, the J end by 3 bases, with 12 bases between. CDR3 sequence: CASTPRRDYGYTF. The CDR3, as DNA: TGTGCCAGCACCCCGAGGAGGGACTATGGCTACACCTTC.

V usage is TRBV12-3 or TRBV12-4 and J usage is TRBJ2-5, with TRBD2 as a possible D gene (5 bases). The CDR3 consists of 13 residues. With 7 bases removed from V and 1 base from J, the gap between germline ends came to 10 bases. The CDR3 loop reads CASNRGPQETQYF. In DNA, the CDR3 is TGTGCCAGCAACCGGGGTCCCCAAGAGACCCAGTACTTC.

The chain carries TRBV6-5 and TRBJ2-5, with 8 bases matching TRBD1. Germline V gene lookup returns CDR1 MNHEY and CDR2 SVGAGI. The CDR3 loop spans 14 amino acids. The V segment lost 5 bases and the J segment 6 bases; nucleotides outside the gene matches: 8. The CDR3 region has the DNA TGTGCCAGCAGTCGACAGGGGTTCGGGAAGACCCAGTACTTC. This encodes CASSRQGFGKTQYF.

The V call is TRBV9, the J call TRBJ2-3; no firm D call. The germline V gene encodes CDR1 SGDLS and CDR2 YYNGEE. V was shortened by 0 bases and J by 6 bases, with 8 bases between the two germline ends. This CDR3 is 13 amino acids long. CDR3 sequence reads: CASSVDRADTQYF. Written as DNA, the CDR3 is TGTGCCAGCAGCGTAGATCGGGCGGATACGCAGTATTTT.

The chain has TRBV25-1 and TRBJ1-2; 7 bases line up with TRBD1. The germline V gene encodes CDR1 MGHDK and CDR2 SYGVNS. The trim removed 1 base at V and 4 bases at J, leaving 3 bases unmatched. This CDR3 comprises 14 residues. The CDR3 coding sequence is TGTGCCAGCAGTGAATCGGACAGGTCCTATGGCTACACCTTC. Translation gives CASSESDRSYGYTF.

The chain couples TRBV28 to TRBJ2-1, with a weak D call TRBD2 (5 bases). Germline CDR1 is MDHEN and CDR2 is SYDVKM. Trimming removed 5 bases from V and 4 bases from J, with 12 bases in between. CDR3 size: 14 residues. CDR3 region: CASSPGIAYNEQFF. The DNA for the CDR3 is TGTGCCAGCAGTCCCGGGATAGCGTACAATGAGCAGTTCTTC.

This chain joins TRBV29-1 and TRBJ2-7, with TRBD1 identical over 8 bases. From germline, CDR1 is SQVTM and CDR2 ANQGSEA. J lost 5 bases, V lost 4 bases, and 4 bases had no gene match. CDR3 length: 12 residues. The CDR3 DNA reads TGCAGCGTTGGGCTGGACAGGGACGAGCAGTACTTC. Translation gives CSVGLDRDEQYF.

The chain uses TRBV30 and TRBJ2-7; 7 nucleotides line up with TRBD2. Germline V CDR1 and CDR2: GTSNPN, SVGIG (reference sequence). V gave up 0 bases and J gave up 7 bases; unmatched junction bases: 12. This CDR3 is 15 amino acids long. The CDR3 coding sequence is TGTGCCTGGAGTGTTTCATCCGGGGGGAGAGGTGAGCAGTACTTC. This translates into CAWSVSSGGRGEQYF.

The V gene is TRBV6-2 or TRBV6-3, the J gene TRBJ1-3; D is uncertain. Germline lookup yields CDR1 MNHEY and CDR2 SVGEGT. This CDR3 contains 15 residues. V lost 10 bases and J 0 bases, leaving 16 bases between the germline ends. As DNA, the CDR3 is TGTGCCACTACGACCGGACGCACCTCTGGAAACACCATATATTTT. As protein: CATTTGRTSGNTIYF.

The V gene is TRBV19, the J gene TRBJ2-7; D is possibly TRBD1 (5 bases). This CDR3 has 13 residues. The germline CDR1 and CDR2 sequences are LNHDA and SQIVND (reference sequence). V dropped 5 bases and J dropped 6 bases, with 14 bases sitting between them. The CDR3 loop is CASSARATGEQYF. The CDR3 bases are TGTGCCAGTAGTGCCAGGGCAACGGGCGAGCAGTACTTC.

This clonotype was seen just once. The chain carries TRBV15 and TRBJ1-1; D ambiguous. V was cut by 3 bases and J by 2 bases, with 7 bases left in between. Germline V lookup: CDR1 LNHNV, CDR2 YYDKDF (reference sequence). This CDR3 has 13 amino acids. Here the CDR3 reads CATSSELNTEAFF. DNA of the CDR3: TGTGCCACCAGCAGCGAGCTTAACACTGAAGCTTTCTTT.

In this sample, this clonotype turned up a few times. The chain is built from TRBV7-2 and TRBJ1-1; tentatively, D is TRBD1 (5 bases). V gave up 2 bases and J gave up 1 base, with 8 bases separating them. Germline V gene sequence: CDR1 SGHTA, CDR2 FQGNSA. This CDR3 region has 14 residues. CDR3 DNA: TGTGCCAGCAGCTTAATCGGGGGGAACACTGAAGCTTTCTTT. Protein product: CASSLIGGNTEAFF.

The chain carries TRBV4-3 and TRBJ1-6; perhaps TRBD1 as D (6 bases). Germline CDR1 reads LGHNA; CDR2 reads YSLEER. The V gene lost 1 base and the J gene lost 7 bases, with 11 bases spanning the gap. This CDR3 region has 15 residues. In nucleotides, the CDR3 is TGCGCCAGCAGCCAAGTAGCAGGGGCAAATTCACCCCTCCACTTT. Translation gives CASSQVAGANSPLHF.

The CDR3 nucleotides read TGTGCCAGCAGCCAAGACAGGGCGGGCGAGCAGTACTTC. This gives the protein CASSQDRAGEQYF. The chain employs TRBV3-1 and TRBJ2-7; D could derive from TRBD1 or TRBD2 (5 bases each). V was trimmed by 0 bases and J by 6 bases, leaving 9 bases between them. The CDR3 runs 13 residues. CDR1 and CDR2 from the germline V gene are LGHDT and YNNKEL (reference sequence).

The chain uses TRBV6-1 and TRBJ1-1; 7 nucleotides line up with TRBD1. The ends lost 6 bases at V and 4 bases at J; junction bases unmatched: 20. This CDR3 has 18 amino acids. Germline lookup yields CDR1 MNHNS and CDR2 SASEGT. The CDR3 DNA sequence: TGTGCCAGCAGGACCTCAGCCGGGACAGAATACGGAGGCACTGAAGCTTTCTTT. Translating gives CASRTSAGTEYGGTEAFF.

For this clonotype: The junction does not match germline at one end; this may be a read error. DNA of the CDR3: TGTGCCAGCACCCCGGGCGGACAGGGGAGGAACCCTGAAGCTTTCTTT. This encodes CASTPGGQGRNPEAFF. The chain combines TRBV14 with TRBJ1-1; 9 bases fit TRBD1. There are 16 residues in the CDR3. CDR1 and CDR2 (germline): SGHDN, FVKESK.